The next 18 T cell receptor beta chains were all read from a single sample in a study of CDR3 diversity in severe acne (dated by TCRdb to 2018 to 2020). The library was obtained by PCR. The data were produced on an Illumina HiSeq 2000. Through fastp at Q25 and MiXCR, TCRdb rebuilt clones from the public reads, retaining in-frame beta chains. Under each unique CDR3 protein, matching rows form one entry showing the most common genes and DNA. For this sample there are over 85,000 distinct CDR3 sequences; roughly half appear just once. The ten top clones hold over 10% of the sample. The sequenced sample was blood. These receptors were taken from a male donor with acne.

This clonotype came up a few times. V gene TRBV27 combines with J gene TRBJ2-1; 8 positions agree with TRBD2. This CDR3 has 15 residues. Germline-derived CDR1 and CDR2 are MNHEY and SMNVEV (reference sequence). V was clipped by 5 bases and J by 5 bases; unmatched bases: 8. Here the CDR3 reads CASSPRTSTNNEQFF. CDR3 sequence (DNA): TGTGCCAGCAGTCCCCGGACTAGCACTAACAATGAGCAGTTCTTC.

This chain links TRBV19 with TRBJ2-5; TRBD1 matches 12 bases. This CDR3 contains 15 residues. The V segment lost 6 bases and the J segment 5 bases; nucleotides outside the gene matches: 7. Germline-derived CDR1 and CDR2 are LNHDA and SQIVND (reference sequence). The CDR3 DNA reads TGTGCCAGTAGATGGGGACAGGGGGCACGGGAGACCCAGTACTTC. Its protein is CASRWGQGARETQYF. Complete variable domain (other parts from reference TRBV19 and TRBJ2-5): DGGITQSPKYLFRKEGQNVTLSCEQNLNHDAMYWYRQDPGQGLRLIYYSQIVNDFQKGDIAEGYSVSREKKESFPLTVTSAQKNPTAFYLCASRWGQGARETQYFGPGTRLLVL.

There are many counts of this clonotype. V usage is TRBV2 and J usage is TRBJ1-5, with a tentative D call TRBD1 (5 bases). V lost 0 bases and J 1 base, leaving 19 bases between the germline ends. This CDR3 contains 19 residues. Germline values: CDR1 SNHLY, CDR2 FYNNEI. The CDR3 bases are TGTGCCAGCAGTGAAGCTCGTACGCGGGGGACGTGGAGCAATCAGCCCCAGCATTTT. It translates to CASSEARTRGTWSNQPQHF.

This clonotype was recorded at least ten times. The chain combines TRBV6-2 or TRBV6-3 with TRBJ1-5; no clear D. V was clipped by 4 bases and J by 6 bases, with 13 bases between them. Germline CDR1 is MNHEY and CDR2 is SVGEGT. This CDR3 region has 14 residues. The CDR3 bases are TGTGCCAGCAGTTTGGGTTTTGGGTCTCAGCCCCAGCATTTT. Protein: CASSLGFGSQPQHF.

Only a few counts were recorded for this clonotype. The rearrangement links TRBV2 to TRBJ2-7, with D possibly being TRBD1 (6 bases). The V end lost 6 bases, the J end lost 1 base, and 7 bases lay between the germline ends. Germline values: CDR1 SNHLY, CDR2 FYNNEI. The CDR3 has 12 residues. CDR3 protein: CASRGTSYEQYF. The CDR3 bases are TGTGCCAGCAGGGGGACATCCTACGAGCAGTACTTC.

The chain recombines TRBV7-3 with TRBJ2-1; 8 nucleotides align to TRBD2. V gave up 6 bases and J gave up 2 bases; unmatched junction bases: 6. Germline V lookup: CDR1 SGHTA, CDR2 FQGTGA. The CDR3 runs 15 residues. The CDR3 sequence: CASSHRGGTYNEQFF. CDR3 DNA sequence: TGTGCCAGCAGTCATCGGGGGGGGACCTACAATGAGCAGTTCTTC.

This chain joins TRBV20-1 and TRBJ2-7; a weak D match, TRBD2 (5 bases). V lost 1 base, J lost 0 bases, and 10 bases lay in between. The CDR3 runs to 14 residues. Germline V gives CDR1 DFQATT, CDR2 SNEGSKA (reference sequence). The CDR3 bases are TGCAGTGCTAGAGGGATAGGGAGCTCCTACGAGCAGTACTTC. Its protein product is CSARGIGSSYEQYF.

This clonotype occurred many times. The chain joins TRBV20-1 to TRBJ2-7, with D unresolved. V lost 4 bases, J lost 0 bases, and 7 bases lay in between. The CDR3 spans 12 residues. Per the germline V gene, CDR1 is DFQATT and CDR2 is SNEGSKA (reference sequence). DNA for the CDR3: TGCAGTGCTAAGGCCAGCTCCTACGAGCAGTACGTC. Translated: CSAKASSYEQYV.

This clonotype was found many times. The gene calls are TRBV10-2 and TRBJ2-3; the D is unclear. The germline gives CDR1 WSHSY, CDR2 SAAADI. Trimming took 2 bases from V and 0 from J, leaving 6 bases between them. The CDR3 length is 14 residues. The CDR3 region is CASSEGSSTDTQYF. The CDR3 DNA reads TGCGCCAGCAGTGAGGGGTCGAGCACAGATACGCAGTATTTT.

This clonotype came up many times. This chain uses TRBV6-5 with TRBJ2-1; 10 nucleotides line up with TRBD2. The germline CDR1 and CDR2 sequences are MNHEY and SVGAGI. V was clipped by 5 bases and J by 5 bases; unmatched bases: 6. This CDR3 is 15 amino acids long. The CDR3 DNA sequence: TGTGCCAGCAGTCGATCTAGCGGGGGTAACAATGAGCAGTTCTTC. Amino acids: CASSRSSGGNNEQFF.

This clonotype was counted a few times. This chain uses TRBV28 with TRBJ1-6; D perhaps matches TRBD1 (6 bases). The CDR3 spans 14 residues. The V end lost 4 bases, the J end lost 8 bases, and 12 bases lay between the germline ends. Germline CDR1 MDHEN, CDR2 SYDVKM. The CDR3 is CASSSGAPYSPLHF. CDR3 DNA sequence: TGTGCCAGCAGTTCGGGGGCCCCATATTCACCCCTCCACTTT.

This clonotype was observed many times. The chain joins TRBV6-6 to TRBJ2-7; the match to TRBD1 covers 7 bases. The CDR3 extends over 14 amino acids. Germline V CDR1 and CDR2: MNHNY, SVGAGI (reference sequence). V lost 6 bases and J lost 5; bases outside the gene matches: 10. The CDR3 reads CASSLSGTDHEQYF. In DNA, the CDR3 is TGTGCCAGCAGCCTATCCGGGACAGACCACGAGCAGTACTTC.

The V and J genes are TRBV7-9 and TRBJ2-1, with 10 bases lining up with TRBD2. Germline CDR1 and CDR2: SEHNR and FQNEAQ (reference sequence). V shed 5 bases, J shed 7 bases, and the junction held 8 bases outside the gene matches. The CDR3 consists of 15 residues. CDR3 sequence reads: CASSKPGLATNEQFF. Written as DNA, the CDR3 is TGTGCCAGCAGCAAACCGGGACTAGCGACGAATGAGCAGTTCTTC.

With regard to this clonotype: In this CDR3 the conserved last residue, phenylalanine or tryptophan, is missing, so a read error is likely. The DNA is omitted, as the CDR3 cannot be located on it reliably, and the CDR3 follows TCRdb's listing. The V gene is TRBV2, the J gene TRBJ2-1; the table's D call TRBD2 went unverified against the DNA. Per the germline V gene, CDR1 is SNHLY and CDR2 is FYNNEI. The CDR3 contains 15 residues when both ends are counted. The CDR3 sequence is CASSPPSGRVDEQFV.

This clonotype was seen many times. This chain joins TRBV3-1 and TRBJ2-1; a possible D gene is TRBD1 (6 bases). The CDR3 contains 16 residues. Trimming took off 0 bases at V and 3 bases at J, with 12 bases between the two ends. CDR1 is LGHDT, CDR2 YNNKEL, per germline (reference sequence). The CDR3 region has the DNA TGTGCCAGCAGCCAAGATCCGGACAGCATCTACAATGAGCAGTTCTTC. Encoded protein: CASSQDPDSIYNEQFF.

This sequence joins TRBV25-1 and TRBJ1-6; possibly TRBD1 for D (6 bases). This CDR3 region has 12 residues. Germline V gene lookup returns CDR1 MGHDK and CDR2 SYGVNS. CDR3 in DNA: TGTGCTATAACCAGGGGACGGACACCCCTCCACTTT. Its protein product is CAITRGRTPLHF.

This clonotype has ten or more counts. CDR3 region: CASSETGTPTDTQYF. In DNA form, the CDR3 reads TGTGCCAGCAGTGAAACCGGGACCCCCACAGATACGCAGTATTTT. The chain couples TRBV6-4 to TRBJ2-3, with D perhaps being TRBD1 or TRBD2 (5 bases each). V lost 3 bases and J 2 bases, leaving 12 bases between the germline ends. This CDR3 spans 15 amino acids. Germline lookup yields CDR1 MRHNA and CDR2 SNTAGT.

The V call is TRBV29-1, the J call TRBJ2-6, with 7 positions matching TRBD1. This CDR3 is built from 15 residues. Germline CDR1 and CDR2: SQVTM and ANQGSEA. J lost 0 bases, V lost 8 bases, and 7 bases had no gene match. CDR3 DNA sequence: TGCAGCCCGGTTAGACAGGGCTCTGGGGCCAACGTCCTGACTTTC. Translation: CSPVRQGSGANVLTF.